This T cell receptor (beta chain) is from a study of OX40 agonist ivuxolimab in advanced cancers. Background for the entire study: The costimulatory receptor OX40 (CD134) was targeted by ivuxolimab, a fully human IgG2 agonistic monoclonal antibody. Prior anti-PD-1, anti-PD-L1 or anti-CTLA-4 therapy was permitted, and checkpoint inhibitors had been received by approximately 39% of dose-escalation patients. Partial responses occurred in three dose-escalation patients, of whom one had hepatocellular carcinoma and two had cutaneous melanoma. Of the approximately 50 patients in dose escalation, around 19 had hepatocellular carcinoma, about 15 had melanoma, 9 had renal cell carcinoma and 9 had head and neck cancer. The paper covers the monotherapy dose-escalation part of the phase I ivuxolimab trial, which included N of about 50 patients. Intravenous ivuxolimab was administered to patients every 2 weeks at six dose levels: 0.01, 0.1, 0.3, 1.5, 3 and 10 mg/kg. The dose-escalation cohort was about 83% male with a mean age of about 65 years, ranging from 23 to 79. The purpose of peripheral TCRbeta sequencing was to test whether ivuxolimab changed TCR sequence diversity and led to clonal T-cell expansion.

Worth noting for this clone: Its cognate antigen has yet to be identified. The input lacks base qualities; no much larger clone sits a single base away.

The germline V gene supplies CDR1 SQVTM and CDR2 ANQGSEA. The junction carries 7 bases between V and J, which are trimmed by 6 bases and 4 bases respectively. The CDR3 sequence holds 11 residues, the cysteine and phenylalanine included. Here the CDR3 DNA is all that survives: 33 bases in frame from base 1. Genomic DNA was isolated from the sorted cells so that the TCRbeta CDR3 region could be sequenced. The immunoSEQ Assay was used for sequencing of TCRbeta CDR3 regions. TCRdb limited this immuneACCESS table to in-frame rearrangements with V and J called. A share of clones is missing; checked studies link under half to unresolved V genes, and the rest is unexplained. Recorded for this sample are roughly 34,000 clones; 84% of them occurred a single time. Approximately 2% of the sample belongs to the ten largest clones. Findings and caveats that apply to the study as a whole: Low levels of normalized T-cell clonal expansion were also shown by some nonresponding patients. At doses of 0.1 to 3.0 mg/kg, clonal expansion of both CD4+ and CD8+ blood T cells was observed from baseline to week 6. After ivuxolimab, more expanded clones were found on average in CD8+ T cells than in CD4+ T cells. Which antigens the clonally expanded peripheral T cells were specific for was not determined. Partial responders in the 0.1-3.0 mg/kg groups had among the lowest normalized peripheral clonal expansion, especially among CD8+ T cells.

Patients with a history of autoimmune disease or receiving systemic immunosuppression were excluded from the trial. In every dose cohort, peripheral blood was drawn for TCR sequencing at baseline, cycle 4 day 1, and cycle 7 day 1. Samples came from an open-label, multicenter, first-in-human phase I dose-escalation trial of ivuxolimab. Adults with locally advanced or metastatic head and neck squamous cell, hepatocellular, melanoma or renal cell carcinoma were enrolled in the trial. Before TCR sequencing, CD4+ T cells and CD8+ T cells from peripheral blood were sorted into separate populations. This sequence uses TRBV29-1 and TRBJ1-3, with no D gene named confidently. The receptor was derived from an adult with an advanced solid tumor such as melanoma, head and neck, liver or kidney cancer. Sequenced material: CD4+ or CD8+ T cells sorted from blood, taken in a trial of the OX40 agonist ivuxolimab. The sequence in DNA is TGCAGCGTCGCTCACGGAAACACCATATATTTT. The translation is CSVAHGNTIYF.